These 18 T cell receptor beta chains originate from one sample sequenced in a study of graft-versus-host responses after intestinal transplantation. Sequenced by immunoSEQ multiplex PCR; TCRdb stores in-frame clones only, minus some. The data contain 80,000 or so clones, 92% of them singletons. The sample here was PBMCs, taken 98 days after intestinal transplantation. These receptor sequences come from a human patient who received an intestinal transplant, so some T cells may come from the graft donor.

The rearrangement links TRBV21-1 to TRBJ2-7; TRBD2, the table's D call, lacks a check against the DNA. TRBV21-1 is given as a pseudogene. The CDR3 is 18 amino acids. The CDR3, as DNA: TGTGCCAGCAGCAAAGAGGTTAGCGGGGGGGCGAAAAGCCACGAGCAGTACTTC. Translating it yields CASSKEVSGGAKSHEQYF.

V is TRBV28 and J is TRBJ2-5; 14 bases fit TRBD2. Losses at the gene ends were 6 bases for V and 2 bases for J; bases not matched to a gene: 14. The CDR3 runs 19 residues. From germline, CDR1 is MDHEN and CDR2 SYDVKM. The CDR3 protein is CASSNTGTSGGRPQETQYF. DNA for the CDR3: TGTGCCAGCAGCAACACCGGGACTAGCGGGGGCAGGCCTCAAGAGACCCAGTACTTC.

The V and J genes are TRBV10-3 and TRBJ2-7; D unresolved. This CDR3 region has 15 residues. CDR1 is ENHRY and CDR2 is SYGVKD in the germline V gene. V was shortened by 4 bases and J by 2 bases, with 15 bases between the two germline ends. The CDR3 loop reads CAISAIPGLAYEQYF. In DNA, the CDR3 is TGTGCCATCAGTGCTATTCCCGGATTAGCCTACGAGCAGTACTTC.

This chain connects TRBV29-1 to TRBJ2-7, with 9 bases fitting TRBD1. CDR1 is SQVTM, CDR2 ANQGSEA, per germline. This CDR3 comprises 15 residues. The V gene end was trimmed by 7 bases and the J gene end by 2 bases; junction bases not matched to a gene: 12. This CDR3 reads CSARGDREGTYEQYF. The CDR3 DNA is TGCAGCGCCCGGGGGGACAGGGAAGGAACCTACGAGCAGTACTTC.

This clone has just one count. The chain joins TRBV23-1 to TRBJ2-7; D unresolved. TRBV23-1 is an ORF, and what it does is uncertain. Trimming took off 3 bases at V and 0 bases at J, with 3 bases between the two ends. This CDR3 comprises 12 residues. CDR3 region: CASSHSSYEQYF. CDR3 in DNA: TGCGCCAGCAGTCATAGCTCCTACGAGCAGTACTTC.

This clone has only one observation. This chain joins TRBV15 and TRBJ2-7, with a tentative D call TRBD2 (7 bases). CDR1 and CDR2 from the germline V gene are LNHNV and YYDKDF (reference sequence). V was trimmed by 0 bases and J by 1 base, leaving 16 bases between them. The CDR3 spans 17 residues. The CDR3 spells CATSRDSGGKGSYEQYF. As DNA, the CDR3 is TGTGCCACCAGCAGAGATTCGGGGGGCAAAGGTTCCTACGAGCAGTACTTC.

The genes are TRBV6-1 and TRBJ2-5; the D call may be TRBD1 or TRBD2 (5 bases each). The length of the CDR3 is 14 residues. Germline-derived CDR1 and CDR2 are MNHNS and SASEGT. Trimming pared 7 bases from V and 0 bases from J, leaving 12 bases between. In DNA form, the CDR3 reads TGTGCCAGCACTCTCGGGACCAACCAAGAGACCCAGTACTTC. Its translation: CASTLGTNQETQYF.

CDR3 loop: CASSYGWGGDQPQHF. CDR3 nucleotide sequence: TGTGCCAGCAGTTACGGTTGGGGGGGTGATCAGCCCCAGCATTTT. The chain links TRBV6-5 to TRBJ1-5; tentative D call: TRBD1 (5 bases). Germline V gene data show CDR1 as MNHEY and CDR2 as SVGAGI. The V end lost 2 bases, the J end lost 5 bases, and 13 bases lay between the germline ends. CDR3 length: 15 residues.

This rearrangement joins TRBV18 to TRBJ1-5; TRBD1 agrees at 7 bases. The CDR3 length is 17 residues. The V gene's germline CDR1 is KGHSH and CDR2 LQKENI. V shed 1 base and J 4 bases; nucleotides not matched to a gene: 10. The CDR3 region has the DNA TGTGCCAGCTCACCACAACAGGGGAGAGTTAGAAATCAGCCCCAGCATTTT. Protein product: CASSPQQGRVRNQPQHF.

V gene TRBV4-1 combines with J gene TRBJ1-2; no clear D. Germline loops: CDR1 MGHRA, CDR2 YSYEKL. The CDR3 spans 14 residues. Trimming stripped 1 base from V and 6 bases from J, with 12 bases between. In nucleotides, the CDR3 is TGCGCCAGCAGCCAAGCCAGGACTCGGGATGGCTACACCTTC. It encodes CASSQARTRDGYTF.

This rearrangement joins TRBV18 to TRBJ2-7; 9 nucleotides match TRBD2. The V gene's germline CDR1 is KGHSH and CDR2 LQKENI. The CDR3 runs to 14 residues. The J segment lost 4 bases and the V segment lost 1 base, leaving 2 bases of the junction unmatched. As DNA, the CDR3 is TGTGCCAGCTCACCACTTAGCGGGGGATACGAGCAGTACTTC. It yields the protein CASSPLSGGYEQYF. The entire variable domain, with the rest obtained from reference TRBV18 and TRBJ2-7, is as follows: NAGVMQNPRHLVRRRGQEARLRCSPMKGHSHVYWYRQLPEEGLKFMVYLQKENIIDESGMPKERFSAEFPKEGPSILRIQQVVRGDSAAYFCASSPLSGGYEQYFGPGTRLTVT.

As concerns this clone: Other nucleotide sequences from this sample produce the same CDR3. The chain joins TRBV2 to TRBJ2-5, with D hard to call. Trimming left V 8 bases short and J 5 bases short, with 15 bases between. This CDR3 has 13 amino acids. Germline-derived CDR1 and CDR2 are SNHLY and FYNNEI. CDR3 DNA: TGTGCCAGCGCTCTTCCGGGCCAGGAGACCCAGTACTTC. Translated: CASALPGQETQYF.

The gene calls are TRBV30 and TRBJ1-1; TRBD1 aligns across 10 bases. The CDR3 has 16 amino acids. Losses at the gene ends were 0 bases for V and 0 bases for J; bases not matched to a gene: 4. Germline assignment: CDR1 GTSNPN and CDR2 SVGIG (reference sequence). DNA for the CDR3: TGTGCCTGGAGTGTAACCGGGACAGGGGTGAACACTGAAGCTTTCTTT. As protein: CAWSVTGTGVNTEAFF. The full variable domain, completed using reference TRBV30 and TRBJ1-1, is SQTIHQWPATLVQPVGSPLSLECTVEGTSNPNLYWYRQAAGRGLQLLFYSVGIGQISSEVPQNLSASRPQDRQFILSSKKLLLSDSGFYLCAWSVTGTGVNTEAFFGQGTRLTVV.

The chain employs TRBV6-1 and TRBJ2-3; 9 nucleotides agree with TRBD1. Germline V CDR1 and CDR2: MNHNS, SASEGT. V shed 0 bases, J shed 4 bases, and the junction held 2 bases outside the gene matches. CDR3 length: 15 residues. CDR3 region: CASSEATGGPDTQYF. In nucleotides, the CDR3 is TGTGCCAGCAGTGAAGCGACAGGGGGACCAGATACGCAGTATTTT.

The sample holds one count of this clone. CDR3 DNA sequence: TGTGCCTGGAGTGGGGGGCCCTATGGCTACACCTTC. It encodes CAWSGGPYGYTF. The chain carries TRBV30 and TRBJ1-2; D is possibly TRBD1 (6 bases). The CDR3 sequence is 12 residues long. Trimming took 1 base from V and 4 from J, leaving 7 bases between them. CDR1 is GTSNPN and CDR2 is SVGIG in the germline V gene (reference sequence).

V is TRBV1 and J is TRBJ1-6. TRBV1 constitutes a pseudogene. This CDR3 has 17 amino acids. CDR3 sequence reads: CTSSSQLKTTCGSPLHF. In DNA, the CDR3 is TGCACCAGCAGCTCACAATTAAAGACCACCTGCGGGTCACCCCTCCACTTT.

The chain joins TRBV10-3 to TRBJ2-1; 8 bases fit TRBD2. The germline V gene encodes CDR1 ENHRY and CDR2 SYGVKD. The CDR3 sequence is 14 residues long. Germline trimming cut 6 bases from V and 4 bases from J; bases unmatched to any gene: 5. The chain's CDR3 is CAISKAGEYNEQFF. The DNA of the CDR3 is TGTGCCATCAGCAAAGCGGGAGAATACAATGAGCAGTTCTTC.

The CDR3 loop reads CASSKERRKETQYF. The DNA for the CDR3 is TGTGCCAGCAGCAAAGAGCGGAGGAAAGAGACCCAGTACTTC. This sequence joins TRBV21-1 and TRBJ2-5; TRBD2, as called in the table, went unchecked against the DNA. TRBV21-1 is annotated as a pseudogene. The CDR3 totals 14 residues.